These 5 T cell receptor beta chains came from one sample sequenced in a study of T cells in localized non-small cell lung cancer. The data were produced by immunoSEQ multiplex PCR, yet TCRdb's version contains in-frame clones alone and is incomplete. The sample includes 90,000 to 95,000 clones, about nine tenths of them seen just once. The sequenced sample was PBMCs, obtained before any cancer treatment. These receptors all stem from a woman aged 40-69 years with stage II squamous cell lung carcinoma.

Only one count was recorded for this clone. The chain links TRBV14 to TRBJ1-1; D gene uncertain. CDR3 size: 13 residues. The ends were cut back, 1 base at V and 2 bases at J, with 5 bases in the middle. CDR1 is SGHDN and CDR2 is FVKESK in the germline V gene. DNA for the CDR3: TGTGCCAGCAGCCAAGTCCTAAACACTGAAGCTTTCTTT. This translates into CASSQVLNTEAFF.

A single count supports this clone. The rearrangement uses TRBV30 and TRBJ1-1; D ambiguous. V was cut by 3 bases and J by 3 bases, with 11 bases left in between. The CDR3 loop spans 13 amino acids. Germline V gene lookup returns CDR1 GTSNPN and CDR2 SVGIG (reference sequence). This CDR3 reads CAWRGSGDTEAFF. The CDR3 DNA reads as TGTGCCTGGAGAGGCTCCGGGGACACTGAAGCTTTCTTT.

This chain links TRBV4-2 with TRBJ1-4, with 9 positions matching TRBD1. CDR3 size: 17 residues. Trimming at V came to 1 base and at J to 5 bases, leaving 8 bases not matched to a gene. Germline lookup yields CDR1 LGHNA and CDR2 YNFKEQ. Here the CDR3 reads CASSQGGPGQGNEKLFF. CDR3 sequence (DNA): TGTGCCAGCAGCCAAGGAGGACCGGGACAGGGAAATGAAAAACTGTTTTTT.

Regarding this clone: Other DNA sequences within the sample encode an identical CDR3. The genes are TRBV28 and TRBJ1-5, with D uncertain. The CDR3 sequence is 13 residues long. The V end was cut by 6 bases, the J end by 0 bases, with 6 bases between. Germline CDR1 MDHEN, CDR2 SYDVKM. CDR3 protein: CASRPHSNQPQHF. Here the CDR3 DNA reads TGTGCCAGCAGACCACATAGCAATCAGCCCCAGCATTTT.

The rearrangement uses TRBV28 and TRBJ1-2; D gene unclear. CDR1 and CDR2 from the germline V gene are MDHEN and SYDVKM. This CDR3 contains 13 residues. V dropped 3 bases and J dropped 3 bases, with 8 bases sitting between them. CDR3 sequence reads: CASSLNTDYGYTF. As DNA, the CDR3 is TGTGCCAGCAGTTTGAACACAGACTATGGCTACACCTTC.